This T cell receptor beta chain is drawn from a study of T cells in Graves' hyperthyroidism and ophthalmopathy. The study's findings and limits: The model identified upcoming ophthalmopathy a median 6.5 months ahead of onset.

The PBMCs studied were ones that came from around 10 ml fresh peripheral blood. From germline, CDR1 is SNHLY and CDR2 FYNNEI. The V and J ends lost 5 bases and 8 bases, in that order; junction bases with no gene match: 14. The CDR3 sequence is 16 residues long. TCR beta CDR3 sequences were amplified from RNA transcripts. An initial round of RT-PCR targeting the TCR CDR3 relied on the HTBI primer set. TCRdb ran MiXCR on the multiplex PCR reads and lists one entry per CDR3 protein. The sample carries 250,000 to 400,000 distinct CDR3 sequences, roughly an eighth recorded once. This clonotype came up many times. Its matching antigen is unknown.

Input material: blood. The TCR sequence derives from a woman in her thirties or forties with Graves' ophthalmopathy. V gene TRBV2 combines with J gene TRBJ2-1, with TRBD1 identical over 8 bases. The DNA for the CDR3 is TGTGCCAGCAGTTTTAAGAGTGGACAGGGAGAGGATGAGCAGTTCTTC. Its translation: CASSFKSGQGEDEQFF.